This T cell receptor beta chain originates from a study of T cell responses to AZD1222 COVID-19 vaccine. Sequenced by immunoSEQ multiplex PCR; TCRdb stores in-frame clones only, minus some. The sample holds 150,000 to 200,000 clones; roughly 88% are singletons and the top ten take under 14%. The specimen comprised peripheral blood, sampled 28 days after the second AZD1222 dose. This receptor was identified in an adult who received the AZD1222 COVID-19 vaccine.

As DNA, the CDR3 is TGTGCCAGCAGTTACTCATGGCAGGGGGAAAACATTCAGTACTTC. It encodes CASSYSWQGENIQYF. The genes are TRBV6-6 and TRBJ2-4, with TRBD1 identical over 7 bases. The CDR3 runs 15 residues. Trimming cost V 0 bases and J 5 bases; bases outside gene matches: 4. From germline, CDR1 is MNHNY and CDR2 SVGAGI (reference sequence).